This T cell receptor beta chain emerged from a study of cytomegalovirus exposure and HLA in healthy donors. PCR was performed using 60 Vbeta and 13 Jbeta primers. Assay used: immunoSEQ multiplex PCR; TCRdb lists only in-frame clones, some missing. This table has hundreds of thousands of clones, over 75% appearing once. Trimming took 0 bases from V and 6 from J; bases not matched to a gene: 2. CDR3 size: 14 residues. Germline values: CDR1 SGHTS, CDR2 YDEGEE. This chain uses TRBV5-8 with TRBJ2-3; 9 bases match TRBD1. The sample taken for sequencing was PBMCs. The TCR was taken from a young man in good health and CMV-seronegative. CDR3 sequence reads: CASSLGTGEDTQYF. In DNA form, the CDR3 reads TGTGCCAGCAGCTTGGGGACAGGGGAGGATACGCAGTATTTT.